The sequence of this TCR beta chain was determined in a study of blood T cell repertoires in COVID-19. CDR1 is MDHEN, CDR2 SYDVKM, per germline. The junction had 2 bases not matched to a gene; V was cut back by 2 bases and J by 2 bases. The CDR3 loop spans 14 amino acids. Only in-frame clones appear in the TCRdb table, and some are missing; sequencing was by immunoSEQ multiplex PCR. The sample records roughly 250,000 clones, about 87% being singletons. The V and J genes are TRBV28 and TRBJ1-2; 7 bases match TRBD1. The clonotype was recovered from a woman in her 50s who had recovered from COVID-19. Input material: PBMCs or T cells enriched from blood (not recorded which). Here the CDR3 DNA reads TGTGCCAGCAGTTTAGTGACAGGGAACTATGGCTACACCTTC. Translated, it gives CASSLVTGNYGYTF.